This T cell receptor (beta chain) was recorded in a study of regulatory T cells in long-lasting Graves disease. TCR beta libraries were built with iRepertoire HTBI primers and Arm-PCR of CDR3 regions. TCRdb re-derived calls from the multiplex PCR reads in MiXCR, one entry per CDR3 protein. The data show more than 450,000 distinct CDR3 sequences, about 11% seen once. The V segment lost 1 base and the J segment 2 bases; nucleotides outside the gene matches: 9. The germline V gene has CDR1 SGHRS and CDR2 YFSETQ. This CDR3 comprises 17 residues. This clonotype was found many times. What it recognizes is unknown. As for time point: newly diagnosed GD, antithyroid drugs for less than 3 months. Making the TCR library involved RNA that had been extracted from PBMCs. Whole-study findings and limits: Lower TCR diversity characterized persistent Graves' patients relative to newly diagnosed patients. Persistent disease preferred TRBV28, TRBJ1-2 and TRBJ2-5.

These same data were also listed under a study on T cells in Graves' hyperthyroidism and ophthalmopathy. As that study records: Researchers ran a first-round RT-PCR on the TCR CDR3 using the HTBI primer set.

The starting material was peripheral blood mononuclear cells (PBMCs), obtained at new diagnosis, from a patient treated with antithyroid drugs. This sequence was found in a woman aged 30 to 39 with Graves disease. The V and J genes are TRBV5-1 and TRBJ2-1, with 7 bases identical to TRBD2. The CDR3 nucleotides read TGCGCCAGCAGCTTGTTGGGGGAGGGCGTACCCTACAATGAGCAGTTCTTC. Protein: CASSLLGEGVPYNEQFF.